A selection of T cell receptor beta chains follows, all from one sample in a study of identical twins. TCRdb passed the 5' RACE reads through MiXCR, listing each CDR3 protein once. Of 690,000 or so distinct CDR3 sequences in the sample, around 5.7% were seen once. Sequencing input: naive T cells sorted from blood. The receptors originated from a man aged 18 to 35 in good health. Both conserved end residues are part of each CDR3. A D gene is named only where the DNA matches it firmly. Clone sizes are given selectively: once, few, many, or a class where the clone is expanded.

V gene: TRBV19; clone size: few; D gene: .; J gene: TRBJ1-1; CDR3 DNA: TGTGCCAGTAGTATCGCGGACATCATGAACACTGAAGCTTTCTTT; CDR3 protein: CASSIADIMNTEAFF
V gene: TRBV30; clone size: few; D gene: .; J gene: TRBJ2-2; CDR3 DNA: TGTGCCTGGAGTGAGCGTGGGGAGCTGTTTTTT; CDR3 protein: CAWSERGELFF
V gene: TRBV10-3; clone size: many; D gene: TRBD2; J gene: TRBJ2-5; CDR3 DNA: TGTGCCACTAAATCTTGGGGGGGGGACGAAGAGACCCAGTACTTC; CDR3 protein: CATKSWGGDEETQYF
V gene: TRBV12-3/TRBV12-4; clone size: few; D gene: .; J gene: TRBJ1-2; CDR3 DNA: TGTGCCAGCAGTTTAGAAACAGGGCCTCGTAACTATGGCTACACCTTC; CDR3 protein: CASSLETGPRNYGYTF
V gene: TRBV5-1; clone size: .; D gene: .; J gene: TRBJ2-2; CDR3 DNA: TGCGCCAGCAGCTTGGCGGGGTTAGCGAGCACCGGGGAGCTGTTTTTT; CDR3 protein: CASSLAGLASTGELFF
V gene: TRBV10-3; clone size: .; D gene: TRBD2; J gene: TRBJ2-2; CDR3 DNA: TGTGCCATCCCAAGAGGGACTAGCGGGATAGGCGGGGAGCTGTTTTTT; CDR3 protein: CAIPRGTSGIGGELFF
V gene: TRBV20-1; clone size: few; D gene: TRBD1; J gene: TRBJ1-5; CDR3 DNA: TGCAGTGCTAGTAGCCCGGACAGGGCTGGGGAACAGCCCCAGCATTTT; CDR3 protein: CSASSPDRAGEQPQHF
V gene: TRBV29-1; clone size: many; D gene: .; J gene: TRBJ1-2; CDR3 DNA: TGCAGCGTTGCCCACGGGGAGAACGGCTACACCTTC; CDR3 protein: CSVAHGENGYTF
V gene: TRBV11-2; clone size: .; D gene: .; J gene: TRBJ2-2; CDR3 DNA: TGTGCCAGCAGCTTAGTGATCCGGACACGCACCGGGGAGCTGTTTTTT; CDR3 protein: CASSLVIRTRTGELFF
V gene: TRBV6-2/TRBV6-3; clone size: many; D gene: TRBD2; J gene: TRBJ2-3; CDR3 DNA: TGTGCCAGCAGAGTACTAGCGGATACGCAGTATTTT; CDR3 protein: CASRVLADTQYF
V gene: TRBV4-2; clone size: many; D gene: .; J gene: TRBJ2-3; CDR3 DNA: TGTGCCAGCAGCCAAGATTTCGGCCATACGCAGTATTTT; CDR3 protein: CASSQDFGHTQYF
V gene: TRBV12-3/TRBV12-4; clone size: many; D gene: TRBD2; J gene: TRBJ2-3; CDR3 DNA: TGTGCCAGCAGTTTATCTAGCGGGGCAGATACGCAGTATTTT; CDR3 protein: CASSLSSGADTQYF
V gene: TRBV7-6; clone size: many; D gene: .; J gene: TRBJ1-1; CDR3 DNA: TGTGCCAGCAGCTTACTCGAGGACACTGAAGCTTTCTTT; CDR3 protein: CASSLLEDTEAFF
V gene: TRBV5-1; clone size: many; D gene: .; J gene: TRBJ1-2; CDR3 DNA: TGCGCCAGCAGCTTGGCCGTCGCCTATGGCTACACCTTC; CDR3 protein: CASSLAVAYGYTF
V gene: TRBV5-1; clone size: few; D gene: .; J gene: TRBJ2-7; CDR3 DNA: TGCGCCAGCAGCTCGGACAACACCTACGAGCAGTACTTC; CDR3 protein: CASSSDNTYEQYF
V gene: TRBV29-1; clone size: many; D gene: .; J gene: TRBJ1-5; CDR3 DNA: TGCAGCGTCGGGGGTGGGAATCAGCCCCAGCATTTT; CDR3 protein: CSVGGGNQPQHF
V gene: TRBV12-3/TRBV12-4; clone size: many; D gene: .; J gene: TRBJ2-1; CDR3 DNA: TGTGCCAGCAGTCTTCAAGTGTGGGGCGACAGCTCCTACAATGAGCAGTTCTTC; CDR3 protein: CASSLQVWGDSSYNEQFF
V gene: TRBV5-1; clone size: many; D gene: .; J gene: TRBJ1-1; CDR3 DNA: TGCGCCAGCAGCTTTAACCGGGGCACTGAAGCTTTCTTT; CDR3 protein: CASSFNRGTEAFF
V gene: TRBV9; clone size: few; D gene: .; J gene: TRBJ2-2; CDR3 DNA: TGTGCCAGCAGCGTAGATACAGGCGGGGAGCTGTTTTTT; CDR3 protein: CASSVDTGGELFF
V gene: TRBV10-3; clone size: many; D gene: .; J gene: TRBJ2-7; CDR3 DNA: TGTGCCAATGGCCCTGAACCCCACGAGCAGTACTTC; CDR3 protein: CANGPEPHEQYF
V gene: TRBV7-9; clone size: many; D gene: TRBD2; J gene: TRBJ2-5; CDR3 DNA: TGTGCCAGCAGCTTAGCGCGGGGGACCCAAGAGACCCAGTACTTC; CDR3 protein: CASSLARGTQETQYF
V gene: TRBV30; clone size: few; D gene: .; J gene: TRBJ2-5; CDR3 DNA: TGTGCCTGGAGTGTACCTTCGGGCGCAGAGACCCAGTACTTC; CDR3 protein: CAWSVPSGAETQYF
V gene: TRBV20-1; clone size: .; D gene: TRBD1; J gene: TRBJ2-5; CDR3 DNA: TGCAGTGCTAGAGCGGACCCGGGACAGCAGTACCGCCAAGAGACCCAGTACTTC; CDR3 protein: CSARADPGQQYRQETQYF
V gene: TRBV12-3/TRBV12-4; clone size: many; D gene: .; J gene: TRBJ2-5; CDR3 DNA: TGTGCCAGCAACTTGGGCGGCTCAGGGGAAGAGACCCAGTACTTC; CDR3 protein: CASNLGGSGEETQYF
V gene: TRBV11-2; clone size: many; D gene: TRBD2; J gene: TRBJ2-1; CDR3 DNA: TGTGCCAGCAGCCACTTAGCGGGGGATACCTACAATGAGCAGTTCTTC; CDR3 protein: CASSHLAGDTYNEQFF
V gene: TRBV15; clone size: .; D gene: .; J gene: TRBJ1-1; CDR3 DNA: TGTGCCACCAGCAGAGATCTTAGGCGGGCGCCGAACACTGAAGCTTTCTTT; CDR3 protein: CATSRDLRRAPNTEAFF
V gene: TRBV29-1; clone size: many; D gene: .; J gene: TRBJ1-4; CDR3 DNA: TGCAGCGTTCGGCCGGGCGCAACTAATGAAAAACTGTTTTTT; CDR3 protein: CSVRPGATNEKLFF
V gene: TRBV2; clone size: few; D gene: .; J gene: TRBJ2-2; CDR3 DNA: TGTGCCAGCTACACAGGGAAGAACACCGGGGAGCTGTTTTTT; CDR3 protein: CASYTGKNTGELFF
V gene: TRBV5-1; clone size: few; D gene: .; J gene: TRBJ2-3; CDR3 DNA: TGCGCCAGCACGGCCTTCGGGCATACGCAGTATTTT; CDR3 protein: CASTAFGHTQYF
V gene: TRBV7-8; clone size: .; D gene: TRBD2; J gene: TRBJ2-1; CDR3 DNA: TGTGCCAGCAGCTTAGCGACAGCGGGAGTTTCTGAGCAGTTCTTC; CDR3 protein: CASSLATAGVSEQFF
V gene: TRBV2; clone size: few; D gene: .; J gene: TRBJ1-1; CDR3 DNA: TGTGCCAAAACCTTATCCCGAGACACTGAAGCTTTCTTT; CDR3 protein: CAKTLSRDTEAFF
V gene: TRBV4-1; clone size: few; D gene: TRBD2; J gene: TRBJ2-1; CDR3 DNA: TGCGCCAGCAGCTCGAGCCCCCGACTAGCGGGAGGGCCGGATGAGCAGTTCTTC; CDR3 protein: CASSSSPRLAGGPDEQFF
V gene: TRBV7-9; clone size: .; D gene: TRBD1; J gene: TRBJ2-3; CDR3 DNA: TGTGCCAGCAGCTTAGATGCGCCCGGGACAGGGTTGTATTTT; CDR3 protein: CASSLDAPGTGLYF
V gene: TRBV9; clone size: .; D gene: .; J gene: TRBJ2-7; CDR3 DNA: TGTGCCAGCAGCGTAGGACACCTGGTTAAGGGCTACGAGCAGTACTTC; CDR3 protein: CASSVGHLVKGYEQYF
V gene: TRBV4-1; clone size: .; D gene: .; J gene: TRBJ2-2; CDR3 DNA: TGCGCCAGCAGCCAATGGGAGTCAGGGGAGCTGTTTTTT; CDR3 protein: CASSQWESGELFF
V gene: TRBV10-3; clone size: many; D gene: .; J gene: TRBJ2-3; CDR3 DNA: TGTGCCATCAGTGAGTCGAAGTATGGTCACACAGATACGCAGTATTTT; CDR3 protein: CAISESKYGHTDTQYF
V gene: TRBV6-1; clone size: many; D gene: .; J gene: TRBJ1-5; CDR3 DNA: TGTGCCAGCAGTCCCATGGGGGGCGGGCAGCCCCAGCATTTT; CDR3 protein: CASSPMGGGQPQHF
V gene: TRBV12-3/TRBV12-4; clone size: many; D gene: .; J gene: TRBJ2-7; CDR3 DNA: TGTGCCAGCAGTTTATTCGACATCTACGAGCAGTACTTC; CDR3 protein: CASSLFDIYEQYF
V gene: TRBV15; clone size: many; D gene: .; J gene: TRBJ2-7; CDR3 DNA: TGTGCCACCAGCAGAGAACAGGGAGTTTACGAGCAGTACTTC; CDR3 protein: CATSREQGVYEQYF
V gene: TRBV7-2; clone size: many; D gene: .; J gene: TRBJ2-5; CDR3 DNA: TGTGCCAGCAGCTTAGCCAGGGAAGAGACCCAGTACTTC; CDR3 protein: CASSLAREETQYF
V gene: TRBV29-1; clone size: many; D gene: .; J gene: TRBJ2-5; CDR3 DNA: TGCAGCTCCCAAGTAGGAGAGACCCAGTACTTC; CDR3 protein: CSSQVGETQYF
V gene: TRBV4-3; clone size: many; D gene: .; J gene: TRBJ2-4; CDR3 DNA: TGCGCCAGCAGCCAATATGGGTTCGGCAAAAACATTCAGTACTTC; CDR3 protein: CASSQYGFGKNIQYF
V gene: TRBV29-1; clone size: many; D gene: .; J gene: TRBJ2-2; CDR3 DNA: TGCAGCGGGCAACCGGACAGCACCGGGGAGCTGTTTTTT; CDR3 protein: CSGQPDSTGELFF
V gene: TRBV5-1; clone size: many; D gene: TRBD1; J gene: TRBJ2-3; CDR3 DNA: TGCGCCAGCAGCTTCCAAACAGACAGGGTTGCAGATACGCAGTATTTT; CDR3 protein: CASSFQTDRVADTQYF
V gene: TRBV9; clone size: many; D gene: TRBD2; J gene: TRBJ2-1; CDR3 DNA: TGTGCCAGCAGCGTAGCTAGCGGGAATATCTACAATGAGCAGTTCTTC; CDR3 protein: CASSVASGNIYNEQFF
V gene: TRBV25-1; clone size: .; D gene: .; J gene: TRBJ2-3; CDR3 DNA: TGTGCCAGCAGCGCCGGGACCACCGGGAGAACAGATACGCAGTATTTT; CDR3 protein: CASSAGTTGRTDTQYF
V gene: TRBV7-9; clone size: .; D gene: .; J gene: TRBJ2-2; CDR3 DNA: TGTGCCAGCAGCAGAACTAGAGTTAACGCCGGGGAGCTGTTTTTT; CDR3 protein: CASSRTRVNAGELFF
V gene: TRBV12-3/TRBV12-4; clone size: many; D gene: .; J gene: TRBJ2-1; CDR3 DNA: TGTGCCAGCAGTTTTTTGGGTACTACGCTTTCGGGAACCAATGAGCAGTTCTTC; CDR3 protein: CASSFLGTTLSGTNEQFF
V gene: TRBV6-1; clone size: many; D gene: .; J gene: TRBJ1-1; CDR3 DNA: TGTGCCAGCAGTGCTTTCCTTAACACTGAAGCTTTCTTT; CDR3 protein: CASSAFLNTEAFF
V gene: TRBV20-1; clone size: few; D gene: .; J gene: TRBJ1-2; CDR3 DNA: TGCAGTGCCCTCCTGCGGGCCGAGGGCTACACCTTC; CDR3 protein: CSALLRAEGYTF